This paragraph reports one T cell receptor beta chain. The data were obtained in a study of blood T cell repertoires in COVID-19. Trimming shortened V by 8 bases and J by 6 bases, and 16 bases separated the two germline ends. Germline assignment: CDR1 SQVTM and CDR2 ANQGSEA. This CDR3 comprises 12 residues. Data came from immunoSEQ multiplex PCR; TCRdb stores just in-frame clones and leaves some out. The table records under 150,000 clones, about 85% of them present only once. The TCR sequence derives from a woman between 35 and 50 years old who had recovered from COVID-19. Sequenced input: PBMCs or T cells enriched from blood (not recorded which). This sequence joins TRBV29-1 and TRBJ1-2; a possible D gene is TRBD1 (5 bases). The DNA of the CDR3 is TGCAGCTCCGGGGGGGTAGATGATGGCTACACCTTC. It specifies CSSGGVDDGYTF. Full variable domain (missing parts from reference TRBV29-1 and TRBJ1-2): SAVISQKPSRDICQRGTSLTIQCQVDSQVTMMFWYRQQPGQSLTLIATANQGSEATYESGFVIDKFPISRPNLTFSTLTVSNMSPEDSSIYLCSSGGVDDGYTFGSGTRLTVV.